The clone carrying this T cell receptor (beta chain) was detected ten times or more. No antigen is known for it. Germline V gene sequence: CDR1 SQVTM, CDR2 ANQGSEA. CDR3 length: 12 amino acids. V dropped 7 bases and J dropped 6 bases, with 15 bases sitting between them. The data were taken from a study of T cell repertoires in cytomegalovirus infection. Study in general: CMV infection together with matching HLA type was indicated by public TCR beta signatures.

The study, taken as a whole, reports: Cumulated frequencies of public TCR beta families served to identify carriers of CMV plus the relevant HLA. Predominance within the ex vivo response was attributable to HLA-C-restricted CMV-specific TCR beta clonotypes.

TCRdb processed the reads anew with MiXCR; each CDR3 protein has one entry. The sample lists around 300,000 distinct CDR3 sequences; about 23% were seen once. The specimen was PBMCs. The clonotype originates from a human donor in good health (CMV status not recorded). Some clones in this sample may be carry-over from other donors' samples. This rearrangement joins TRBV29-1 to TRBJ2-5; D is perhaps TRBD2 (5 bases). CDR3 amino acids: CSGELASQTQYF. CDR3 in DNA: TGCAGCGGCGAGTTAGCGTCTCAGACCCAGTACTTC.